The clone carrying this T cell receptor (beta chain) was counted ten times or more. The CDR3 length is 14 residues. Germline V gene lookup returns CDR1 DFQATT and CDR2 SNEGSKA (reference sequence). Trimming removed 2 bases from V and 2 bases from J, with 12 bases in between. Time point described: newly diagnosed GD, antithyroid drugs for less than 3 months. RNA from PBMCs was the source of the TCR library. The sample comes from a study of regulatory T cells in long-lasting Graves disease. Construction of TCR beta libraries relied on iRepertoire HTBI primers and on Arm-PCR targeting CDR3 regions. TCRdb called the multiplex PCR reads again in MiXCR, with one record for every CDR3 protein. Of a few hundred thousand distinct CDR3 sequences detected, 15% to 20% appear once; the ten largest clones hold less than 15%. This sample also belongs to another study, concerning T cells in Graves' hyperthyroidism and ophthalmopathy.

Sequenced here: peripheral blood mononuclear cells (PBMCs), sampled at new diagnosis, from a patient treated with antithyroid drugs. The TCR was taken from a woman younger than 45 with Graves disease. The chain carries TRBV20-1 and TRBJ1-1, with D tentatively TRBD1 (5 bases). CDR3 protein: CSARWDLLNTEAFF. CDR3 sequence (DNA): TGCAGTGCTAGATGGGACCTGCTTAACACTGAAGCTTTCTTT.